These T cell receptor beta chains were read from a single sample in a study of graft-versus-host responses after intestinal transplantation. TCRdb keeps only in-frame clones here, not all; method: immunoSEQ multiplex PCR. The repertoire holds 98,000 or so clones, more than 70% seen once, with 1.4% in the top ten. Sequences were derived from PBMCs, sampled 255 days after intestinal transplant. Every receptor here comes from a human patient who received an intestinal transplant, so some T cells may come from the graft donor. Each CDR3 is given with its conserved first and last residue. Some rows have no size entry. The others give once, few or many, or a class for an expanded clone.

v_call: TRBV5-4; clone_size: .; j_call: TRBJ1-2; cdr3_aa: CASSLKDRSYGYTF
v_call: TRBV20-1; clone_size: .; j_call: TRBJ1-2; cdr3_aa: CSVGPGDGYTF
v_call: TRBV2; clone_size: once; j_call: TRBJ1-1; cdr3_aa: CASRDKTGNTEAFF
v_call: TRBV7-6; clone_size: .; j_call: TRBJ2-2; cdr3_aa: CASSSLWTSGSGGTGELFF
v_call: TRBV19; clone_size: .; j_call: TRBJ1-5; cdr3_aa: CASSIMEGEAGNQPQHF
v_call: TRBV6-1; clone_size: few; j_call: TRBJ2-5; cdr3_aa: CASSEFAETQYF
v_call: TRBV4-3; clone_size: .; j_call: TRBJ2-3; cdr3_aa: CASSQGEGTTVDTQYF
v_call: TRBV18; clone_size: .; j_call: TRBJ1-5; cdr3_aa: CASSPLGGYSNQPQHF
v_call: TRBV21-1; clone_size: few; j_call: TRBJ2-7; cdr3_aa: CASRVLPYEQYF
v_call: TRBV7-9; clone_size: .; j_call: TRBJ1-4; cdr3_aa: CASNPTDRGWEKLFF
v_call: TRBV27; clone_size: once; j_call: TRBJ2-7; cdr3_aa: CASSFGQGVGEQYF
v_call: TRBV5-4; clone_size: .; j_call: TRBJ1-2; cdr3_aa: CASSLERVNYGYTF
v_call: TRBV4-1; clone_size: .; j_call: TRBJ2-5; cdr3_aa: CASSLHMLRETQYF
v_call: TRBV5-1; clone_size: .; j_call: TRBJ2-3; cdr3_aa: CASSGAGTPAGTQYF
v_call: TRBV2; clone_size: .; j_call: TRBJ2-7; cdr3_aa: CASSGQALSYEQYF